The 10 T cell receptor beta chains below all came from one sample that was sequenced in a study of beta chain features in type 1 diabetes. All of the isolated RNA was reverse transcribed, so expressed TCRB transcripts were sequenced. Data came from immunoSEQ multiplex PCR; TCRdb stores just in-frame clones and leaves some out. The table lists 250,000 to 350,000 clones, 8% to 13% of them singletons, with 0.015% in the top ten. Specimen: naive CD4+ T cells from blood. The origin of the receptors is a woman between 25 and 40 years old in good health.

CDR3: CAWTSGTSYEQYF. The CDR3 region has the DNA TGTGCCTGGACTAGCGGGACGTCCTACGAGCAGTACTTC. The chain carries TRBV30 and TRBJ2-7, with 9 positions matching TRBD2. V was clipped by 4 bases and J by 1 base; unmatched bases: 2. CDR1 is GTSNPN, CDR2 SVGIG, per germline (reference sequence). The CDR3 totals 13 residues.

This clone was counted a few times. The chain has TRBV9 and TRBJ2-1; 8 positions agree with TRBD2. J lost 7 bases, V lost 2 bases, and 20 bases had no gene match. This CDR3 has 19 residues. Per germline, CDR1 SGDLS and CDR2 YYNGEE. In DNA, the CDR3 is TGTGCCAGCAGCGTGCGTAGGGAATCGGCGGGAGGACGGTGGAATGAGCAGTTCTTC. Its translation: CASSVRRESAGGRWNEQFF.

The rearrangement links TRBV18 to TRBJ2-5, with 7 nucleotides matching TRBD1. Per germline, CDR1 KGHSH and CDR2 LQKENI. This CDR3 is built from 15 residues. V shed 3 bases and J 2 bases; nucleotides not matched to a gene: 6. The CDR3 loop is CASSPPGQLQETQYF. The CDR3 nucleotides read TGTGCCAGCTCACCCCCGGGACAGCTTCAAGAGACCCAGTACTTC.

This clone was observed a few times. The chain couples TRBV7-6 to TRBJ1-2; tentatively, D is TRBD1 (6 bases). This CDR3 is built from 15 residues. CDR1 is SGHVS, CDR2 FNYEAQ, per germline. V lost 4 bases and J 2 bases, leaving 14 bases between the germline ends. CDR3 in DNA: TGTGCCAGCAGCTCAACAGGGAGAGTCAACTATGGCTACACCTTC. Its translation is CASSSTGRVNYGYTF.

J is TRBJ2-1 and V is TRBV29-1; 16 positions agree with TRBD2. This CDR3 has 14 amino acids. V dropped 7 bases and J dropped 8; count of bases not matched to a gene: 5. Germline CDR1 and CDR2: SQVTM and ANQGSEA. The CDR3 reads CSAGTSGRAHEQFF. In nucleotides, the CDR3 is TGCAGCGCCGGGACTAGCGGGAGGGCGCATGAGCAGTTCTTC.

The V and J genes are TRBV30 and TRBJ2-1, with a possible D match to TRBD2 (5 bases). Germline CDR1 is GTSNPN and CDR2 is SVGIG (reference sequence). The CDR3 is made up of 11 amino acids. Trimming pared 3 bases from V and 10 bases from J, leaving 10 bases between. CDR3 sequence: CAWREEKEQFF. CDR3 nucleotide sequence: TGTGCCTGGAGGGAGGAAAAAGAGCAGTTCTTC.

This clone was seen a few times. V is TRBV7-9 and J is TRBJ2-2; the match to TRBD1 covers 11 bases. The germline CDR1 and CDR2 sequences are SEHNR and FQNEAQ (reference sequence). This CDR3 has 16 amino acids. V was clipped by 4 bases and J by 0 bases; unmatched bases: 1. The CDR3 spells CASSSGQGANTGELFF. CDR3 DNA sequence: TGTGCCAGCAGCTCGGGACAGGGGGCGAACACCGGGGAGCTGTTTTTT.

The sample holds a few counts of this clone. The J gene is TRBJ2-7, the V gene TRBV28; D might be TRBD1 (5 bases). Germline values: CDR1 MDHEN, CDR2 SYDVKM. The V end lost 0 bases, the J end lost 0 bases, and 9 bases lay between the germline ends. This CDR3 comprises 15 residues. The DNA of the CDR3 is TGTGCCAGCAGTTTATGGGCCGACAGCTCCTACGAGCAGTACTTC. It is translated as CASSLWADSSYEQYF.

This clone was detected once. The CDR3 DNA sequence: TGTGCCAGCAGTTACGCAAGCGGGGCCGACTACGAGCAGTACTTC. It translates to CASSYASGADYEQYF. V gene TRBV6-5 combines with J gene TRBJ2-7, with 7 bases lining up with TRBD2. Germline V gene lookup returns CDR1 MNHEY and CDR2 SVGAGI. The trim removed 2 bases at V and 3 bases at J, leaving 7 bases unmatched. CDR3 size: 15 residues.

This clone was seen more than once but under ten times. The CDR3 protein is CSVEKLAEYNEQFF. In nucleotides, the CDR3 is TGCAGCGTTGAAAAGCTAGCGGAATACAATGAGCAGTTCTTC. The gene calls are TRBV29-1 and TRBJ2-1; 7 bases line up with TRBD2. From germline, CDR1 is SQVTM and CDR2 ANQGSEA. The V segment lost 2 bases and the J segment 4 bases; nucleotides outside the gene matches: 5. The CDR3 runs 14 residues.